A selection of T cell receptor beta chains follows, all from one sample in a study of tumor and adjacent non-tumor tissue in lung cancer. TCRdb passed the multiplex PCR reads through MiXCR, listing each CDR3 protein once. This table has 75,000 to 100,000 distinct CDR3 sequences, less than 75% appearing once. What was sequenced was lung tumor tissue. Receptors originate from a man aged 55 to 70 with non-small cell lung cancer. CDR3s include the opening cysteine and the closing phenylalanine or tryptophan. The D gene is left open where the match is weak. The listing skips clone size in some rows; elsewhere it reads once, few, many or a size class.

size	V	J	D	CDR3	DNA
once	TRBV7-9	TRBJ2-5	NA	CDSSLVLGGAHQETQYF	TGTGACAGCAGCTTAGTTCTGGGGGGTGCCCACCAGGAGACCCAGTACTTC
many	TRBV6-5	TRBJ2-7	NA	CASSYVTGNYEQYF	TGTGCCAGCAGTTACGTCACAGGGAACTACGAGCAGTACTTC
NA	TRBV4-2	TRBJ2-3	TRBD2	CASSRLAGGMDTQYF	TGTGCCAGCAGCCGTCTAGCGGGGGGCATGGATACGCAGTATTTT
NA	TRBV28	TRBJ2-3	TRBD1	CASSRTGLDTLYF	TGTGCCAGCAGTCGGACAGGCTTAGATACACTGTATTTT
many	TRBV29-1	TRBJ2-7	TRBD1	CSVEAIGQGAIPEQYF	TGCAGCGTTGAAGCAATAGGACAGGGGGCTATCCCCGAGCAGTACTTC
NA	TRBV5-1	TRBJ2-6	NA	CANSKDDLSGANVLTF	TGCGCCAACAGCAAGGACGATCTCTCTGGTGCCAACGTCCTGACTTTC
NA	TRBV4-2	TRBJ2-7	NA	CVSSQGSSGEQYF	TGTGTCAGTAGCCAAGGATCGAGCGGAGAGCAGTACTTC
once	TRBV7-9	TRBJ1-1	NA	CASSSRKNTEAFF	TGTGCCAGCAGCTCTCGTAAGAACACTGAAGCCTTCTTT
few	TRBV7-8	TRBJ2-1	NA	CASSLEVSYNEQSF	TGTGCCAGCAGCTTAGAGGTCTCCTACAATGAGCAGTCCTTC
few	TRBV7-8	TRBJ2-6	NA	CASSRRANRVGSSGANVLTF	TGTGCCAGCAGCCGAAGGGCTAACAGGGTCGGTAGCTCTGGGGCCAACGTCCTGACTTTC
NA	TRBV7-9	TRBJ2-7	TRBD1	CASSQGSTDRLPLYEQYF	TGTGCCAGCAGCCAAGGCAGCACGGACAGGCTACCATTATACGAGCAATACTTC
NA	TRBV5-1	TRBJ2-6	NA	CASGLEIQSSGANVLTF	TGCGCCAGCGGCTTGGAGATCCAAAGCTCTGGGGCCAACGTCCTGACCTTC
NA	TRBV11-1	TRBJ2-7	NA	CASSFPGDAYEQYF	TGTGCCAGCAGCTTTCCCGGCGACGCCTATGAGCAGTATTTC
many	TRBV4-1	TRBJ1-2	NA	CASSQQENYGYTF	TGCGCCAGCAGCCAGCAGGAGAACTATGGCTACACCTTC
NA	TRBV5-1	TRBJ2-7	NA	CANSLDRSYEQYF	TGCGCCAACAGCCTTGACAGATCCTACGAGCAGTACTTC
NA	TRBV20-1	TRBJ2-6	NA	CSVHGDSRPGANVLTF	TGCAGTGTTCACGGGGACTCCCGCCCTGGGGCCAACGTCCTGACTTTC
many	TRBV28	TRBJ2-7	NA	CASSFTEEPGYEQYF	TGTGCCAGCAGTTTCACCGAAGAACCCGGCTACGAGCAGTACTTC
NA	TRBV20-1	TRBJ1-5	NA	CSARSTVNQPQHF	TGCAGTGCTAGGAGTACTGTAAATCAGCCCCAGCATTTT
NA	TRBV24-1	TRBJ2-2	TRBD2	CTTSDLVGGITGELFF	TGTACCACCAGTGATTTAGTGGGAGGGATTACCGGGGAGCTGTTTTTT
many	TRBV4-1	TRBJ2-3	TRBD2	CASSPNSGGSGDTQYF	TGCGCCAGCAGCCCCAATAGCGGGGGGAGTGGAGATACGCAGTATTTT
many	TRBV12-3/TRBV12-4	TRBJ2-2	NA	CASSLKGGAGELFF	TGTGCCAGCAGTTTAAAGGGGGGGGCCGGGGAGCTGTTTTTT
many	TRBV28	TRBJ2-1	NA	CASSSPGLTWLETYNEQFF	TGTGCCAGCAGTTCCCCAGGGCTTACGTGGCTAGAAACCTACAATGAGCAGTTCTTC
NA	TRBV14	TRBJ1-1	NA	CASESRVDGGSAEAFF	TGTGCCAGCGAATCAAGAGTCGACGGGGGGAGCGCTGAAGCTTTCTTT
NA	TRBV29-1	TRBJ2-1	NA	CSVEVVLVGNEHFF	TGCAGCGTTGAAGTCGTGCTAGTAGGCAATGAGCACTTCTTC
once	TRBV11-2	TRBJ2-7	TRBD2	CASSLDFLAGQNWGVEQYF	TGTGCCAGCAGCTTAGATTTCCTAGCGGGACAAAATTGGGGCGTCGAGCAGTACTTC
many	TRBV29-1	TRBJ1-2	NA	CSAQEGLYGYTF	TGCAGCGCACAAGAAGGACTTTATGGCTACACCTTC
NA	TRBV20-1	TRBJ1-1	NA	CSATWGGGTEAFF	TGCAGTGCTACGTGGGGGGGGGGCACTGAAGCTTTCTTT
NA	TRBV12-3/TRBV12-4	TRBJ2-7	TRBD1	CTSRFRGTGGHEQYF	TGTACCAGCCGGTTCCGCGGGACAGGGGGCCACGAGCAGTACTTC
NA	TRBV6-5	TRBJ2-7	TRBD2	CANRVKRGGLYEQCF	TGTGCCAACCGCGTCAAGCGGGGGGGCCTCTACGAGCAGTGCTTC
NA	TRBV10-3	TRBJ2-7	NA	CAISERIAVSYEQCF	TGTGCCATCAGTGAGCGGATAGCGGTATCCTACGAGCAGTGCTTC
NA	TRBV12-3/TRBV12-4	TRBJ2-5	NA	CASSLSHEPRYF	TGTGCCAGCAGTTTAAGCCACGAGCCCCGGTACTTC
NA	TRBV5-1	TRBJ1-5	NA	CASSLAVHSNQPQHF	TGCGCCAGCAGCTTGGCGGTACATAGCAATCAGCCCCAGCATTTT
many	TRBV6-5	TRBJ1-2	NA	CASSYSAGPSGYTF	TGTGCCAGCAGTTACTCAGCAGGCCCTTCGGGCTACACCTTC
NA	TRBV29-1	TRBJ2-5	NA	CSVANGGKQVTQYF	TGCAGCGTTGCAAATGGCGGGAAACAAGTGACCCAGTACTTC
NA	TRBV6-2/TRBV6-3	TRBJ2-3	NA	CVSSYARRDTQYF	TGTGTAAGCAGTTACGCTAGACGGGATACGCAGTATTTT
NA	TRBV28	TRBJ1-3	NA	CVTSVLRNTIYF	TGTGTCACCTCTGTATTGAGGAATACCATATATTTT
many	TRBV10-2	TRBJ2-5	NA	CASGETQYF	TGCGCCAGCGGAGAGACCCAGTACTTC
NA	TRBV19	TRBJ1-2	NA	CASTEDNYGYTF	TGTGCCAGTACTGAGGACAACTATGGCTACACCTTC
NA	TRBV18	TRBJ2-7	TRBD2	CASSPSVRSREGLEQYF	TGTGCCAGCTCACCATCTGTGCGGAGTCGGGAGGGCCTCGAGCAGTACTTC
NA	TRBV7-9	TRBJ2-7	TRBD2	CGSSSGLAGGEIEQYF	TGTGGCAGCAGCTCAGGACTAGCGGGAGGGGAGATCGAGCAGTACTTC
NA	TRBV6-5	TRBJ2-2	NA	CASGGCANTGGLFF	TGTGCCAGCGGGGGATGTGCGAACACCGGGGGGCTGTTTTTT
once	TRBV4-2	TRBJ2-2	NA	CARSTTAENTGDLFF	TGTGCCAGGAGCACAACGGCGGAGAACACCGGGGATCTGTTTTTT
many	TRBV6-6	TRBJ1-1	NA	CASSTPAGKVTEAFF	TGTGCCAGCAGTACACCGGCAGGGAAGGTCACTGAAGCTTTCTTT
NA	TRBV6-5	TRBJ1-3	NA	CASSIGRFQSSGDTIYF	TGTGCCAGCAGTATCGGACGGTTCCAGAGCTCTGGAGACACCATATATTTT
NA	TRBV5-4	TRBJ2-3	NA	CAGAKDRPDTQYF	TGTGCCGGCGCCAAGGACAGACCAGATACGCAGTATTTT
many	TRBV6-1	TRBJ1-1	NA	CASTRQEGSTEAFF	TGTGCCAGCACCCGACAGGAGGGGAGCACTGAAGCTTTCTTT
NA	TRBV6-2/TRBV6-3	TRBJ2-1	NA	CVGSPRGVNEQFF	TGTGTCGGCAGTCCCCGTGGCGTCAATGAGCAGTTCTTC
few	TRBV28	TRBJ1-5	TRBD1	CASSAWTGVNQPQHF	TGTGCCAGCAGTGCCTGGACAGGGGTCAATCAGCCCCAGCATTTT
few	TRBV11-2	TRBJ2-7	TRBD1	CASSSGQGVYEQYF	TGTGCCAGCAGCTCGGGACAGGGGGTTTACGAGCAGTACTTC
once	TRBV11-1	TRBJ2-7	TRBD1	CANSTAGQGRYEQYF	TGTGCCAACAGCACAGCGGGACAGGGGCGCTACGAGCAGTACTTC
NA	TRBV28	TRBJ1-5	TRBD1	CANRTGVRERPQHF	TGTGCCAACAGAACAGGGGTAAGAGAAAGGCCCCAGCATTTT
many	TRBV7-9	TRBJ1-1	TRBD1	CASSLYRGLGTEAFF	TGTGCCAGCAGCCTATACAGGGGGCTTGGTACTGAAGCTTTCTTT
NA	TRBV29-1	TRBJ2-5	NA	CSVERKKWTKETHYF	TGCAGCGTTGAACGTAAGAAATGGACGAAAGAGACCCATTACTTC
NA	TRBV5-6	TRBJ2-1	NA	CVSSLRRSSEFSGVSYNEQFF	TGTGTCAGCAGCTTGAGACGGTCTAGCGAGTTCTCCGGGGTCTCCTACAATGAGCAGTTCTTC
many	TRBV4-1	TRBJ2-1	TRBD2	CASSPNGGAGGYNEQFF	TGCGCCAGCAGCCCAAACGGAGGGGCGGGAGGTTACAATGAGCAGTTCTTC